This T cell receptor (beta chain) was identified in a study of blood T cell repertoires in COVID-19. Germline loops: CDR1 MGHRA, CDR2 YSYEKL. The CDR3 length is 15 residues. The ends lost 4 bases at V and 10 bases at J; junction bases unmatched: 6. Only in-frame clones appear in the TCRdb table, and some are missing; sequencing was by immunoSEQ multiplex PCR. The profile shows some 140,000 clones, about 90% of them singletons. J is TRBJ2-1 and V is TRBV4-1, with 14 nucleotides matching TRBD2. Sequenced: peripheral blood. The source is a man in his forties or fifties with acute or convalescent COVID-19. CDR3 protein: CASSLGTSGSEEQFF. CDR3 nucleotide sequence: TGCGCCAGCAGCCTCGGGACTAGCGGGAGCGAAGAGCAGTTCTTC.